Listed here are 9 T cell receptor beta chains from one sample, sequenced in a study of low-dose radiotherapy and immunotherapy resistance in tumors. Regarding time point: after trial treatment. Treatment of the sample: LDRT plus nivolumab, ipilimumab, low-dose cyclophosphamide and aspirin (RACIN trial). Primers used for first-strand cDNA, a TRAV- and TRBV-specific set, covered both alpha and beta chains. PCR amplification of the TCRs was performed with Phusion for approximately 20 PCR cycles, and it relied on a constant-region primer together with a V-primer adapter. TCRdb re-derived calls from the reads in MiXCR, one entry per CDR3 protein. Of about 84,000 distinct CDR3 sequences in the sample, around a sixth were seen once. The material sequenced was PBMCs, taken after low-dose radiotherapy plus immunotherapy. These TCRs come from a male donor with prostate cancer.

This clonotype appeared many times. The rearrangement uses TRBV14 and TRBJ2-2; D may correspond to TRBD1 or TRBD2 (5 bases each). CDR1 SGHDN and CDR2 FVKESK come from the germline V gene. V shed 1 base and J shed 2 bases, with 14 bases lying between them. This CDR3 region has 17 residues. CDR3 loop: CASSQGHRTLNTGELFF. In nucleotides, the CDR3 is TGTGCCAGCAGCCAAGGTCACAGGACTCTTAACACCGGGGAGCTGTTTTTT. Together with reference TRBV14 and TRBJ2-2, the CDR3 gives the full variable domain: EAGVTQFPSHSVIEKGQTVTLRCDPISGHDNLYWYRRVMGKEIKFLLHFVKESKQDESGMPNNRFLAERTGGTYSTLKVQPAELEDSGVYFCASSQGHRTLNTGELFFGEGSRLTVL.

This clonotype has at least ten counts. The CDR3 region is CASSQNQKKLFF. In nucleotides, the CDR3 is TGTGCCAGCAGCCAAAACCAGAAAAAACTGTTTTTT. The genes are TRBV7-2 and TRBJ1-4; D call uncertain. From germline, CDR1 is SGHTA and CDR2 FQGNSA. Trimming pared 5 bases from V and 9 bases from J, leaving 10 bases between. The CDR3 runs to 12 residues.

The V gene is TRBV5-1, the J gene TRBJ2-3; D perhaps matches TRBD2 (5 bases). Germline V gene lookup returns CDR1 SGHRS and CDR2 YFSETQ. The CDR3 totals 14 residues. With 6 bases removed from V and 0 bases from J, the gap between germline ends came to 11 bases. This chain's CDR3 is CASMSGRSTDTQYF. CDR3 sequence (DNA): TGCGCCAGCATGAGCGGCAGGAGCACAGATACGCAGTATTTT. Filled out from reference TRBV5-1 and TRBJ2-3, the complete variable domain reads KAGVTQTPRYLIKTRGQQVTLSCSPISGHRSVSWYQQTPGQGLQFLFEYFSETQRNKGNFPGRFSGRQFSNSRSEMNVSTLELGDSALYLCASMSGRSTDTQYFGPGTRLTVL.

The chain carries TRBV7-9 and TRBJ1-1; 7 bases are a match to TRBD1. The CDR3 is 14 residues long. V lost 5 bases, J lost 6 bases, and 9 bases stayed unmatched. The germline gives CDR1 SEHNR, CDR2 FQNEAQ (reference sequence). The chain's CDR3 is CASSTITGEAEAFF. The CDR3 bases are TGTGCCAGCAGCACTATAACAGGGGAGGCTGAAGCTTTCTTT.

Turning to this clonotype: The CDR3 does not end in the conserved phenylalanine or tryptophan, so this is likely a read error. This chain links TRBV6-1 with TRBJ2-1; D gene unclear. Germline assignment: CDR1 MNHNS and CDR2 SASEGT. V lost 0 bases and J lost 9, with 9 bases in between. There are 13 residues in the CDR3. The CDR3 loop is CASSEAEAPEQFS. For the CDR3, the DNA is TGTGCCAGCAGTGAAGCTGAAGCACCTGAGCAGTTCTCC.

This clonotype was detected many times. The chain uses TRBV6-2 or TRBV6-3 and TRBJ1-5, with D possibly being TRBD1 (6 bases). Germline V gives CDR1 MNHEY, CDR2 SVGEGT. Trimming stripped 2 bases from V and 11 bases from J, with 16 bases between. This CDR3 region has 14 residues. CDR3 loop: CASSYDLGTSAQHF. The CDR3 nucleotides read TGTGCCAGCAGTTACGACTTGGGGACATCGGCCCAGCATTTT.

In its sample, this clonotype was seen many times. The gene calls are TRBV7-2 and TRBJ1-2; D unclear. In germline, CDR1 is SGHTA, CDR2 FQGNSA. The V end was cut by 2 bases, the J end by 7 bases, with 5 bases between. CDR3 length equals 11 residues. In nucleotides, the CDR3 is TGTGCCAGCAGCTTAATTGGTGGCTACACCTTC. Translation gives CASSLIGGYTF.

This clonotype was counted ten times or more. The chain couples TRBV4-3 to TRBJ2-1; 9 nucleotides agree with TRBD2. The length of the CDR3 is 14 residues. Looked up from germline, CDR1 is LGHNA and CDR2 is YSLEER. With 6 bases clipped from V and 8 bases from J, the junction kept 8 bases outside the gene matches. The DNA for the CDR3 is TGCGCCAGCAGTATTATAGCGGGAGCGGATGAGCAGTTCTTC. Translating gives CASSIIAGADEQFF.

This clonotype has a count of ten or more. The V gene is TRBV12-3 or TRBV12-4, the J gene TRBJ2-7; D remains unclear. V was clipped by 5 bases and J by 0 bases, with 11 bases between them. The CDR3 covers 14 residues. This CDR3 is CASSPQFSSYEQYF. As DNA, the CDR3 is TGTGCCAGCAGTCCGCAGTTTAGCTCCTACGAGCAGTACTTC.